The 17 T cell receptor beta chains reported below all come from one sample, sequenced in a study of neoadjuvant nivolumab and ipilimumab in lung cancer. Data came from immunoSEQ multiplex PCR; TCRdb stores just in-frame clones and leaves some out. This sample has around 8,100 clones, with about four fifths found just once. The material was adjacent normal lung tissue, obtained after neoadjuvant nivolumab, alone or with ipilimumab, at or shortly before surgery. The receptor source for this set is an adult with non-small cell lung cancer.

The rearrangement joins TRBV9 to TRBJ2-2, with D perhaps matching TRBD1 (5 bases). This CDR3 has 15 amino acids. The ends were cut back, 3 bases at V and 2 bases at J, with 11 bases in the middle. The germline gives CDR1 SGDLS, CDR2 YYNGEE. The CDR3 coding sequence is TGTGCCAGCAGCGCGGCCTGGACAAACACCGGGGAGCTGTTTTTT. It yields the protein CASSAAWTNTGELFF.

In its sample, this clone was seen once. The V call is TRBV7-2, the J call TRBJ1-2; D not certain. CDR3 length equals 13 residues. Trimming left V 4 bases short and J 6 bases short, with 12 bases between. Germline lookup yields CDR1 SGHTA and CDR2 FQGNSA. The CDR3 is CASSWGNLDGYTF. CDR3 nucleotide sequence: TGTGCCAGCAGCTGGGGAAATCTCGATGGCTACACCTTC.

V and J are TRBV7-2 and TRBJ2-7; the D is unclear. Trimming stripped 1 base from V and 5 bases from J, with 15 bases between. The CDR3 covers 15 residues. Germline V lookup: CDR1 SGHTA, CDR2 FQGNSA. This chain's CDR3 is CASSLVGALFHEQYF. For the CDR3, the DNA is TGTGCCAGCAGCTTAGTAGGTGCACTATTCCACGAGCAGTACTTC.

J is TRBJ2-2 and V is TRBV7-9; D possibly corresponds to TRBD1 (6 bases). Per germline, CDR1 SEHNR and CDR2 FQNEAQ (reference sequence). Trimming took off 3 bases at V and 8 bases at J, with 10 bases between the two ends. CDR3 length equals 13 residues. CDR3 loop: CASSFTGLGELFF. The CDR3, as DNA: TGTGCCAGCAGCTTTACAGGGTTAGGGGAGCTGTTTTTT. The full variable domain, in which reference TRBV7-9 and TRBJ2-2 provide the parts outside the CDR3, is DTGVSQNPRHKITKRGQNVTFRCDPISEHNRLYWYRQTLGQGPEFLTYFQNEAQLEKSRLLSDRFSAERPKGSFSTLEIQRTEQGDSAMYLCASSFTGLGELFFGEGSRLTVL.

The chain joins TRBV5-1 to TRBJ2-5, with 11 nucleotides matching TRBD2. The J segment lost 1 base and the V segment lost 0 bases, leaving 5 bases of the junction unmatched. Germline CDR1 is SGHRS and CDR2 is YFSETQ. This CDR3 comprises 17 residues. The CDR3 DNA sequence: TGCGCCAGCAGCTTGGGAATAGCGGGGGGGTTCCAAGAGACCCAGTACTTC. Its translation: CASSLGIAGGFQETQYF.

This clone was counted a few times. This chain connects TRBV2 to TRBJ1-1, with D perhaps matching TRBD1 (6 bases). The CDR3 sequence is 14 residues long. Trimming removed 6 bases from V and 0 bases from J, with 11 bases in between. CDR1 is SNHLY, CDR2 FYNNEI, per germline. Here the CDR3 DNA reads TGTGCCAGCAGAGACGGACAGATGAACACTGAAGCTTTCTTT. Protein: CASRDGQMNTEAFF.

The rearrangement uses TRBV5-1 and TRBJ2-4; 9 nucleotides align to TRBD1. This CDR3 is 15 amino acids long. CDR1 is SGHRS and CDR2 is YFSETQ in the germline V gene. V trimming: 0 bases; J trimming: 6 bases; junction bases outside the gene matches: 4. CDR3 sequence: CASSLDRGRGNIQYF. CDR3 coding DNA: TGCGCCAGCAGCTTGGACAGGGGGCGCGGAAACATTCAGTACTTC.

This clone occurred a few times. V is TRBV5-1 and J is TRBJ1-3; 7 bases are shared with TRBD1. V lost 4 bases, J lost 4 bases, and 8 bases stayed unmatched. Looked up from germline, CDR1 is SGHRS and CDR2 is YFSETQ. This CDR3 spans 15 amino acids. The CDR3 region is CASSPRQGSGNTIYF. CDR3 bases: TGCGCCAGCAGCCCAAGACAGGGTTCAGGAAACACCATATATTTT.

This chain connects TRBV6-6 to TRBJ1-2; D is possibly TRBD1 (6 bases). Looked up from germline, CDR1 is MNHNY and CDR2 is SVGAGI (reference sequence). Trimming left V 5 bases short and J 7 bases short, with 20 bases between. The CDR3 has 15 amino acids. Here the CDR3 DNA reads TGTGCCAGCAGTGACGTGACTAATCTAGGGGGTGGCTACACCTTC. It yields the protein CASSDVTNLGGGYTF.

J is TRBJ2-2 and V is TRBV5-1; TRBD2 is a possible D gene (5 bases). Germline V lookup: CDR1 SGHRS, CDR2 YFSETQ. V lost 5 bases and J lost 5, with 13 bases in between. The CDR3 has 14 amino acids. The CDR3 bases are TGCGCCAGCAGACTGTACGAGGGTACCGGGGAGCTGTTTTTT. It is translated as CASRLYEGTGELFF.

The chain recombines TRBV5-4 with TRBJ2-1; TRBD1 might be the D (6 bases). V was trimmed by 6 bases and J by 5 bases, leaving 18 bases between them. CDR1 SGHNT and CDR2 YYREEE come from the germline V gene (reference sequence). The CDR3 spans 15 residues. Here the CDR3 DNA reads TGTGCCAGCACGTTCGGGACACGATCGGACAATGAGCAGTTCTTC. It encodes CASTFGTRSDNEQFF.

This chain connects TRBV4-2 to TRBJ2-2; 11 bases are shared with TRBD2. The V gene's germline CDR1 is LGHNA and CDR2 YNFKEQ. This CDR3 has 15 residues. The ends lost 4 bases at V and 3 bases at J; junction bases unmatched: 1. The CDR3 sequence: CASSPLAGDTGELFF. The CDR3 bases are TGTGCCAGCAGCCCACTAGCGGGGGACACCGGGGAGCTGTTTTTT.

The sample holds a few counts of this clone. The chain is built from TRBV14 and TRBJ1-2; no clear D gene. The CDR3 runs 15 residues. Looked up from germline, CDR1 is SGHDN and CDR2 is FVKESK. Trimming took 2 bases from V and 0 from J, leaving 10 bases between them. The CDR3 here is CASSQLGPANYGYTF. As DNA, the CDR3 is TGTGCCAGCAGCCAATTGGGCCCAGCTAACTATGGCTACACCTTC. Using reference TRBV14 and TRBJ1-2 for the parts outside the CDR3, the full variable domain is EAGVTQFPSHSVIEKGQTVTLRCDPISGHDNLYWYRRVMGKEIKFLLHFVKESKQDESGMPNNRFLAERTGGTYSTLKVQPAELEDSGVYFCASSQLGPANYGYTFGSGTRLTVV.

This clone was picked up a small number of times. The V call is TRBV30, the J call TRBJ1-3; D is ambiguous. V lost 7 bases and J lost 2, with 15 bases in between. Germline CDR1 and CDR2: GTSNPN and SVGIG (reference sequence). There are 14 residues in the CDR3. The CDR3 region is CASQIGMAGNTIYF. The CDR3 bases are TGTGCCTCGCAAATTGGGATGGCTGGAAACACCATATATTTT.

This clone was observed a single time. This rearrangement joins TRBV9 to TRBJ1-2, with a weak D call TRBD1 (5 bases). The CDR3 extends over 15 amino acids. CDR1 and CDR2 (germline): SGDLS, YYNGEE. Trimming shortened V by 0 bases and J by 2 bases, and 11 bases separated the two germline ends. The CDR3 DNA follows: TGTGCCAGCAGCGTAGGTGAAGGGGCCAACTATGGCTACACCTTC. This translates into CASSVGEGANYGYTF.

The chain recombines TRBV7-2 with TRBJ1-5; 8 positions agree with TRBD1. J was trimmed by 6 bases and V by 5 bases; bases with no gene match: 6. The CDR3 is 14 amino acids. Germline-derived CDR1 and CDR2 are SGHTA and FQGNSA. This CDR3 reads CASSQGQAPQPQHF. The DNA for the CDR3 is TGTGCCAGCAGCCAGGGACAGGCGCCTCAGCCCCAGCATTTT.

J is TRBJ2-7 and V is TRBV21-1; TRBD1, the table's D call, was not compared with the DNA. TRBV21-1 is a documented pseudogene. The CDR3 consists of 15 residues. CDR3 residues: CASSIRPKGSYEQYF. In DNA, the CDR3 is TGTGCCAGCAGCATCCGACCAAAGGGGTCCTACGAGCAGTACTTC.